The source of this T cell receptor (beta chain) is a study of cytomegalovirus exposure and HLA in healthy donors. The PCR employed 60 Vbeta primers together with 13 Jbeta primers. Only in-frame clones appear in the TCRdb table, and some are missing; sequencing was by immunoSEQ multiplex PCR. The sample totals about 140,000 clones; its top ten clones hold less than 3.5%. Study findings and constraints: It was reported that TCR beta sequences correctly inferred the HLA-A and HLA-B alleles for most subjects. Exclusion applied to some V segments, including TRBV6-2 and TRBV6-3, as they were indistinguishable. A later analysis showed TCR association rates differing by HLA locus, peaking at DRB1 and lowest at HLA-C. Productive rates of about 90% or about 30% were seen for most TCR beta V segments in an earlier analysis.

As concerns this clone: Antigen specificity is unknown.

CDR1 is SGHVS, CDR2 FNYEAQ, per germline. The CDR3 length is 19 residues. V gave up 5 bases and J gave up 2 bases; unmatched junction bases: 14. Sample: PBMCs. The receptor comes from a man in his forties or fifties in good health and CMV-seronegative. The J gene is TRBJ2-2, the V gene TRBV7-6; 10 bases agree with TRBD1. In nucleotides, the CDR3 is TGTGCCAGCAGCCCTCCACCCCGGGGGACAGGGGATAACACCGGGGAGCTGTTTTTT. This translates into CASSPPPRGTGDNTGELFF.